These 5 T cell receptor beta chains were sequenced from one sample in a study of PD-1 blockade in classical Hodgkin lymphoma (TCRdb year 2020). Interpreted using the paper, the time point label stands for: cycle 1 day 1 (C1D1), immediately before nivolumab initiation. Every trial patient had relapsed following autologous stem cell transplantation, and prior brentuximab vedotin exposure was what differed among cohorts A, B and C. The library relied on the immunoSEQ multiplex PCR assay. Here the immuneACCESS table is served through TCRdb, limited to in-frame sequences with V and J called. Missing clones are a known gap in these copies; in checked studies unresolved V genes cover under half, and the rest lacks a known reason. The sample profile shows about 100,000 clones; around four fifths of them were found once. The ten top clones hold 12% of the sample. The input for sequencing was peripheral blood mononuclear cells (PBMCs), taken at baseline. Source of these receptors: a human donor with classical Hodgkin lymphoma.

The table lists this clone with a count of one. The V and J genes are TRBV28 and TRBJ2-7, with 8 bases identical to TRBD2. Germline lookup yields CDR1 MDHEN and CDR2 SYDVKM. Germline trimming cut 7 bases from V and 6 bases from J; bases unmatched to any gene: 14. CDR3 size: 15 residues. The CDR3 region has the DNA TGTGCCAGCACCGTAAGGGCGGGGGGCGCGGCCGAGCAGTACTTC. Translated: CASTVRAGGAAEQYF.

This clone showed up just once. The rearrangement uses TRBV10-3 and TRBJ2-1; D ambiguous. Trimming cost V 0 bases and J 9 bases, with 12 bases left between them. This CDR3 is 14 amino acids long. Germline V gene lookup returns CDR1 ENHRY and CDR2 SYGVKD. CDR3 loop: CAISESGQAGEQFF. The CDR3 DNA reads TGTGCCATCAGTGAGTCAGGGCAGGCCGGTGAGCAGTTCTTC.

V usage is TRBV7-2 and J usage is TRBJ2-4; D ambiguous. V shed 1 base and J shed 0 bases, with 16 bases lying between them. This CDR3 spans 18 amino acids. Germline V gene data show CDR1 as SGHTA and CDR2 as FQGNSA. The CDR3 sequence: CASSLGGDVGLAKNIQYF. CDR3 coding DNA: TGTGCCAGCAGCTTAGGTGGTGATGTAGGCTTAGCCAAAAACATTCAGTACTTC.

CDR3 residues: CASSTGLGNEQFF. CDR3 in DNA: TGTGCCAGCAGCACCGGACTGGGCAATGAGCAGTTCTTC. The chain uses TRBV7-2 and TRBJ2-1, with a weak D call TRBD2 (5 bases). Germline V gene sequence: CDR1 SGHTA, CDR2 FQGNSA. V dropped 5 bases and J dropped 6 bases, with 11 bases sitting between them. The CDR3 totals 13 residues.

The J gene is TRBJ2-7, the V gene TRBV5-1; 10 bases match TRBD2. The junction had 7 bases not matched to a gene; V was cut back by 0 bases and J by 7 bases. The germline V gene encodes CDR1 SGHRS and CDR2 YFSETQ. The CDR3 contains 15 residues. The CDR3 DNA reads TGCGCCAGCAGCTTGGGGCTAGCGGGAGTAGGTGAGCAGTACTTC. It encodes CASSLGLAGVGEQYF.